The present T cell receptor (beta chain) was sequenced within a study of neurological immune-mediated disorders. 5'RACE with 10-nucleotide random UMIs produced the cDNA. Via MiXCR, TCRdb re-called the 5' RACE reads, giving one row per CDR3 protein. This repertoire shows 55,000 to 70,000 distinct CDR3 sequences, about 10% found once; its top ten account for less than 8.5%. Overall study findings and caveats: Whereas HTLV-1-associated myelopathy showed the most TCR clonal expansion, multiple sclerosis showed the least, with levels below those of healthy controls.

This clonotype has a count of ten or more. Its cognate antigen is unknown. The germline gene is not matched at one end of the junction; a read error may be the cause. This CDR3 contains 18 residues. Per germline, CDR1 MNHEY and CDR2 SMNVEV (reference sequence). Time point specified: longitudinal time-point 1 (baseline). 2 million unsorted PBMCs were stored in RNAlater at -80 °C before RNA extraction. The sequencing sample was made of PBMCs. The chain couples TRBV27 to TRBJ2-4; 7 nucleotides line up with TRBD2. This receptor was identified in a male donor with HTLV-1-associated myelopathy (HAM/TSP). As DNA, the CDR3 is TGTGCCAGCAAGCAGACTAGCAGATACGAATTAGCCAAAAGCATTCAGTACTTC. Encoded protein: CASKQTSRYELAKSIQYF.